One and the same sample provided the 19 T cell receptor beta chains below, sequenced in a study of shared clonotypes between healthy human individuals. Sequencing used immunoSEQ multiplex PCR; TCRdb keeps in-frame clones, though not all of them. Among around 530,000 clones listed, around three quarters were seen once. Input material: PBMCs. Source of these receptors: a woman aged 40 to 49 in good health. Some clones in this sample may be carry-over from other donors' samples.

Details on this clone: It may be a read error: a sequence one base away is much more abundant. The chain couples TRBV5-6 to TRBJ2-6; 7 nucleotides agree with TRBD2. Per the germline V gene, CDR1 is SGHDT and CDR2 is YYEEEE. This CDR3 has 15 amino acids. The J segment lost 0 bases and the V segment lost 3 bases, leaving 0 bases of the junction unmatched. CDR3 loop: CASSWGGSGANVLTF. The CDR3 DNA sequence: TGTGCCAGCAGCTGGGGGGGCTCTGGGGCCAACGTCCTGACTTTC.

The chain recombines TRBV5-4 with TRBJ2-5; D uncertain. V was trimmed by 0 bases and J by 5 bases, leaving 8 bases between them. Germline V gene lookup returns CDR1 SGHNT and CDR2 YYREEE (reference sequence). The CDR3 is 13 amino acids. The DNA of the CDR3 is TGTGCCAGCAGCTTGGCCTCCTCGGAGACCCAGTACTTC. Translating gives CASSLASSETQYF.

The chain uses TRBV30 and TRBJ1-2; D gene unclear. In germline, CDR1 is GTSNPN, CDR2 SVGIG (reference sequence). V gave up 0 bases and J gave up 4 bases, with 9 bases separating them. The CDR3 runs to 13 residues. The CDR3 DNA sequence: TGTGCCTGGAGTGTACTTATGGGCTATGGCTACACCTTC. Encoded protein: CAWSVLMGYGYTF.

The rearrangement links TRBV7-2 to TRBJ2-7; the match to TRBD2 covers 8 bases. Germline V gene data show CDR1 as SGHTA and CDR2 as FQGNSA. The V and J ends lost 5 bases and 4 bases, in that order; junction bases with no gene match: 10. The CDR3 runs 15 residues. Here the CDR3 reads CASSPREGLIYEQYF. CDR3 bases: TGTGCCAGCAGCCCCCGGGAGGGCCTAATTTACGAGCAGTACTTC.

This sequence joins TRBV29-1 and TRBJ2-1; TRBD2 matches at 7 bases. The J segment lost 1 base and the V segment lost 7 bases, leaving 10 bases of the junction unmatched. The CDR3 sequence is 15 residues long. Looked up from germline, CDR1 is SQVTM and CDR2 is ANQGSEA. This chain's CDR3 is CSAWTSEGSYNEQFF. The CDR3 DNA reads as TGCAGCGCCTGGACTAGTGAAGGGTCCTACAATGAGCAGTTCTTC.

This clone was seen only a few times. V and J are TRBV5-1 and TRBJ2-6; the D gene is possibly TRBD2 (5 bases). The CDR3 covers 16 residues. Germline V lookup: CDR1 SGHRS, CDR2 YFSETQ. V was pared by 4 bases and J by 1 base, with 12 bases between. The CDR3 coding sequence is TGCGCCAGCAGCATATCAGGCGGGTCTGGGGCCAACGTCCTGACTTTC. Its protein product is CASSISGGSGANVLTF.

The chain has TRBV28 and TRBJ1-2; D gene ambiguous. In germline, CDR1 is MDHEN, CDR2 SYDVKM. The CDR3 totals 14 residues. V was clipped by 8 bases and J by 0 bases, with 13 bases between them. CDR3 region: CASRVTPANYGYTF. In nucleotides, the CDR3 is TGTGCCAGCCGGGTAACACCTGCTAACTATGGCTACACCTTC.

This sequence joins TRBV27 and TRBJ2-1; tentative D call: TRBD2 (6 bases). The CDR3 length is 14 residues. Germline CDR1 MNHEY, CDR2 SMNVEV (reference sequence). The V gene lost 2 bases and the J gene lost 8 bases, with 13 bases spanning the gap. The CDR3 nucleotides are TGTGCCAGCAGTTTAAGGGGACTTATCCATGAGCAGTTCTTC. It codes for CASSLRGLIHEQFF.

Note on this clone: A far larger clone lies a single base away; this is likely a read error. J is TRBJ2-5 and V is TRBV30; a weak D match, TRBD2 (5 bases). The CDR3 sequence is 13 residues long. Trimming removed 2 bases from V and 4 bases from J, with 11 bases in between. Germline values: CDR1 GTSNPN, CDR2 SVGIG (reference sequence). This CDR3 reads CAWSRLTGETQYF. CDR3 sequence (DNA): TGTGCCTGGAGTCGACTAACGGGAGAGACCCAGTACTTC.

This clone has only one observation. A much more abundant neighbour one base away suggests this may be a read error. Other DNA sequences in the same sample also yield this CDR3. J is TRBJ2-2 and V is TRBV7-8; D possibly uses TRBD1 or TRBD2 (6 bases each). The CDR3 loop spans 14 amino acids. V was pared by 3 bases and J by 2 bases, with 7 bases between. CDR1 and CDR2 from the germline V gene are SGHVS and FQNEAQ. CDR3 sequence: CASSLGGNTGELFF. The DNA of the CDR3 is TGTGCCAGCAGCTTGGGGGGCAACACCGGGGAGCTGTTTTTT.

The V call is TRBV2, the J call TRBJ1-2; possibly TRBD1 for D (5 bases). V was clipped by 8 bases and J by 1 base, with 17 bases between them. CDR1 is SNHLY and CDR2 is FYNNEI in the germline V gene. CDR3 length: 15 amino acids. The CDR3 DNA is TGTGCCAGCTCTGTTGGTGGGGACTTTAACTATGGCTACACCTTC. This gives the protein CASSVGGDFNYGYTF.

This clone is a singleton in its sample. The gene calls are TRBV11-3 and TRBJ2-1; 10 bases are shared with TRBD2. V was pared by 3 bases and J by 4 bases, with 6 bases of the junction left unmatched. This CDR3 is 16 amino acids long. Germline values: CDR1 SGHNT, CDR2 YENEEA. The CDR3 sequence: CASSFSGRAPYNEQFF. The CDR3 DNA follows: TGTGCCAGCAGCTTCAGCGGGAGGGCCCCTTACAATGAGCAGTTCTTC.

As to this clone: This may be a read error, as it is one base from a much larger clone. The same CDR3 arises from other DNA sequences in this sample as well. The chain is built from TRBV7-2 and TRBJ1-2; possibly TRBD1 for D (6 bases). The CDR3 has 13 amino acids. Germline V gene lookup returns CDR1 SGHTA and CDR2 FQGNSA. V was pared by 4 bases and J by 8 bases, with 14 bases between. In nucleotides, the CDR3 is TGTGCCAGCAGCTCGTACAGGGCCTACGGCTACACCTTC. This gives the protein CASSSYRAYGYTF.

The genes are TRBV11-3 and TRBJ2-3, with unresolved D. The V end lost 3 bases, the J end lost 4 bases, and 5 bases lay between the germline ends. The CDR3 has 12 residues. The germline V gene encodes CDR1 SGHNT and CDR2 YENEEA. DNA of the CDR3: TGTGCCAGCAGCTTGGTAGCAGATACGCAGTATTTT. Residues: CASSLVADTQYF.

In the case of this clone: It may be a read error: a sequence one base away is much more abundant. This rearrangement joins TRBV11-2 to TRBJ2-2; perhaps D is TRBD1 or TRBD2 (5 bases each). The CDR3 spans 12 residues. Looked up from germline, CDR1 is SGHAT and CDR2 is FQNNGV. The CDR3 DNA reads TGTGCCAGCAGCACACAGGCCGGGGAGCTGCTTTTT. Protein product: CASSTQAGELLF.

The chain couples TRBV7-2 to TRBJ1-2; no definite D call. With 5 bases removed from V and 4 bases from J, the gap between germline ends came to 17 bases. Germline V gene lookup returns CDR1 SGHTA and CDR2 FQGNSA. The CDR3 totals 15 residues. The CDR3, as DNA: TGTGCCAGCAGCCGCCGCGCGGAGGTTGGCTATGGCTACACCTTC. The encoded protein is CASSRRAEVGYGYTF.

There are a few counts of this clone. The CDR3 here is CALTENTEAFF. Here the CDR3 DNA reads TGTGCTCTGACAGAGAACACTGAAGCTTTCTTT. The genes are TRBV30 and TRBJ1-1, with D maybe TRBD1 (5 bases). The CDR3 has 11 amino acids. The germline V gene has CDR1 GTSNPN and CDR2 SVGIG (reference sequence).

The chain is built from TRBV4-2 and TRBJ1-1; D gene uncertain. The CDR3 contains 13 residues. Germline values: CDR1 LGHNA, CDR2 YNFKEQ. V lost 0 bases to trimming and J lost 3 bases, with 5 bases between them. The CDR3 is CASSQEWDTEAFF. The CDR3 DNA reads as TGTGCCAGCAGCCAAGAGTGGGACACTGAAGCTTTCTTT.

V gene TRBV5-8 combines with J gene TRBJ2-3, with D perhaps TRBD1 (6 bases). CDR3 size: 15 residues. With 0 bases removed from V and 9 bases from J, the gap between germline ends came to 17 bases. Per the germline V gene, CDR1 is SGHTS and CDR2 is YDEGEE. The CDR3 nucleotides read TGTGCCAGCAGCTTGGCGGGACACTCCCGCGCCACGCAGTATTTT. Amino acids: CASSLAGHSRATQYF.